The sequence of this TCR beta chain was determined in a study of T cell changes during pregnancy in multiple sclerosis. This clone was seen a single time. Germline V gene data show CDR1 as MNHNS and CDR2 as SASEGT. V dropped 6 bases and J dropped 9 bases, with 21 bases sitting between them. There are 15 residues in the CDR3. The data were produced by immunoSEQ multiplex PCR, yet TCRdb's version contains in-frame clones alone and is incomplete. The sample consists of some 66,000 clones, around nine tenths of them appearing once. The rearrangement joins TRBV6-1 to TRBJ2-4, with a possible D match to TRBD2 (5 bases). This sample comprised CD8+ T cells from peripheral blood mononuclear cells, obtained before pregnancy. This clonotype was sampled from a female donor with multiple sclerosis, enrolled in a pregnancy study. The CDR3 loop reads CASSTVGDPQPIQYF. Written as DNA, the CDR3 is TGTGCCAGCAGCACTGTGGGAGACCCACAGCCCATTCAGTACTTC.